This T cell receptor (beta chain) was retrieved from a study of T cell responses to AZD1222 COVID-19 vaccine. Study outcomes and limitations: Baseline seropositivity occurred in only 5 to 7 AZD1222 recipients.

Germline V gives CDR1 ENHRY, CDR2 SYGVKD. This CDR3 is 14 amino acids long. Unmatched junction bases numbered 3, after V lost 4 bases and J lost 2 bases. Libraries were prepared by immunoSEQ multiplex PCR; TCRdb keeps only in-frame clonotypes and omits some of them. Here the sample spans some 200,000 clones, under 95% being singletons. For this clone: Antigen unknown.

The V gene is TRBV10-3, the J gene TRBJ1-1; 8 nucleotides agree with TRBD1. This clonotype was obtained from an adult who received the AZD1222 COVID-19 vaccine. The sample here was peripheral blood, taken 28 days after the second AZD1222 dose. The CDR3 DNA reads TGTGCCATCAGTGTTGGACAGGGTAACACTGAAGCTTTCTTT. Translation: CAISVGQGNTEAFF.